Below, 32 T cell receptor beta chains from the same sample are listed, as sequenced in a study of blood T cell repertoires in COVID-19. Assay used: immunoSEQ multiplex PCR; TCRdb lists only in-frame clones, some missing. This repertoire shows some 290,000 clones, about nine tenths found once; its top ten account for 8.5% to 14%. The sequenced sample was peripheral blood. The source is a woman younger than 45 with COVID-19, enrolled during active disease.

This chain joins TRBV27 and TRBJ2-1, with D perhaps TRBD2 (6 bases). The germline V gene encodes CDR1 MNHEY and CDR2 SMNVEV (reference sequence). This CDR3 comprises 13 residues. The V and J ends lost 1 base and 12 bases respectively, with 13 bases between them. CDR3 sequence reads: CASSLYSGGVQFF. The DNA of the CDR3 is TGTGCCAGCAGTTTATACTCTGGCGGGGTGCAGTTCTTC.

The chain carries TRBV29-1 and TRBJ1-3, with D maybe TRBD1 (5 bases). The length of the CDR3 is 13 residues. Germline V gene sequence: CDR1 SQVTM, CDR2 ANQGSEA. V lost 4 bases and J 2 bases, leaving 9 bases between the germline ends. CDR3 sequence (DNA): TGCAGCGTTGGAGAACAGGCTGGAAACACCATATATTTT. It encodes CSVGEQAGNTIYF.

J is TRBJ2-1 and V is TRBV14; 9 bases fit TRBD2. Germline CDR1 SGHDN, CDR2 FVKESK. There are 16 residues in the CDR3. V shed 0 bases and J 5 bases; nucleotides not matched to a gene: 5. The CDR3 DNA is TGTGCCAGCAGCCAAGATTGGGGACTAGCTCACAATGAGCAGTTCTTC. Its protein product is CASSQDWGLAHNEQFF.

The chain couples TRBV2 to TRBJ2-7; TRBD1 aligns across 9 bases. Germline CDR1 SNHLY, CDR2 FYNNEI. The CDR3 consists of 14 residues. Unmatched junction bases numbered 2, after V lost 4 bases and J lost 1 base. CDR3 coding DNA: TGTGCCAGCAGTGGGGGGACAGGGTCCTACGAGCAGTACTTC. This sequence encodes CASSGGTGSYEQYF.

Only one count was recorded for this clone. The chain uses TRBV6-5 and TRBJ1-4, with 7 bases lining up with TRBD1. J was trimmed by 10 bases and V by 5 bases; bases with no gene match: 10. The CDR3 contains 14 residues. Germline CDR1 reads MNHEY; CDR2 reads SVGAGI. The CDR3 DNA sequence: TGTGCCAGCAGTCTGGACGGGACAGTTGGAAAACTGTTTTTT. Protein product: CASSLDGTVGKLFF.

This chain links TRBV7-6 with TRBJ1-1; 8 bases are a match to TRBD1. The CDR3 sequence is 15 residues long. Germline assignment: CDR1 SGHVS and CDR2 FNYEAQ. The V gene end was trimmed by 4 bases and the J gene end by 7 bases; junction bases not matched to a gene: 11. The CDR3 DNA reads TGTGCCAGCAGCTCCCCGCCCCAGGGGGCTAGTGAAGCTTTCTTT. The encoded protein is CASSSPPQGASEAFF.

This sequence joins TRBV5-1 and TRBJ2-1, with 7 positions matching TRBD1. Germline CDR1 reads SGHRS; CDR2 reads YFSETQ. After removal of 3 bases from V and 4 bases from J, the junction contained 10 bases not matched to a gene. This CDR3 is 16 amino acids long. DNA for the CDR3: TGCGCCAGCAGCTGGGGTCGGGACAGCGCGTACAATGAGCAGTTCTTC. Translating gives CASSWGRDSAYNEQFF.

The V and J genes are TRBV9 and TRBJ1-1; the D gene is possibly TRBD1 (6 bases). The CDR3 runs 16 residues. Per the germline V gene, CDR1 is SGDLS and CDR2 is YYNGEE. V lost 0 bases, J lost 1 base, and 13 bases lay in between. The CDR3 DNA is TGTGCCAGCAGCGTAGGAGGGGGATGGCCGAACACTGAAGCTTTCTTT. Translating gives CASSVGGGWPNTEAFF.

V and J are TRBV7-9 and TRBJ2-1; TRBD2 matches 12 bases. This CDR3 is built from 13 residues. With 6 bases clipped from V and 10 bases from J, the junction kept 4 bases outside the gene matches. Germline CDR1 SEHNR, CDR2 FQNEAQ (reference sequence). CDR3 region: CASSLLAGGEQFF. The CDR3 region has the DNA TGTGCCAGCAGTCTACTAGCGGGGGGCGAGCAGTTCTTC. The full variable domain, in which reference TRBV7-9 and TRBJ2-1 provide the parts outside the CDR3, is DTGVSQNPRHKITKRGQNVTFRCDPISEHNRLYWYRQTLGQGPEFLTYFQNEAQLEKSRLLSDRFSAERPKGSFSTLEIQRTEQGDSAMYLCASSLLAGGEQFFGPGTRLTVL.

CDR3 amino acids: CASSPGLAGARPGANVLTF. CDR3 coding DNA: TGTGCCAGCTCACCGGGGCTAGCGGGGGCCCGTCCTGGGGCCAACGTCCTGACTTTC. The rearrangement links TRBV18 to TRBJ2-6, with 10 bases aligning to TRBD2. Germline V lookup: CDR1 KGHSH, CDR2 LQKENI. The CDR3 sequence is 19 residues long. Losses at the gene ends were 3 bases for V and 2 bases for J; bases not matched to a gene: 10.

The chain uses TRBV29-1 and TRBJ1-2, with D perhaps matching TRBD1 (6 bases). The germline gives CDR1 SQVTM, CDR2 ANQGSEA. V was trimmed by 1 base and J by 1 base, leaving 7 bases between them. The CDR3 is made up of 13 amino acids. CDR3 bases: TGCAGCGTTGAAGCGGACAGTAACTATGGCTACACCTTC. Its protein product is CSVEADSNYGYTF.

This clone was seen only once. The genes are TRBV28 and TRBJ1-6; D not resolved. The germline gives CDR1 MDHEN, CDR2 SYDVKM. The CDR3 contains 14 residues. Trimming shortened V by 3 bases and J by 0 bases, and 3 bases separated the two germline ends. The CDR3 nucleotides read TGTGCCAGCAGTTTTAGCTCCTATAATTCACCCCTCCACTTT. Its translation: CASSFSSYNSPLHF.

The chain carries TRBV19 and TRBJ2-7; maybe TRBD1 (5 bases). Germline CDR1 LNHDA, CDR2 SQIVND (reference sequence). V was cut by 3 bases and J by 9 bases, with 18 bases left in between. The CDR3 is 14 amino acids. Here the CDR3 reads CASSMSQVGLGQYF. The DNA for the CDR3 is TGTGCCAGTAGTATGTCACAGGTAGGCCTGGGGCAGTACTTC. Full variable domain (missing parts from reference TRBV19 and TRBJ2-7): DGGITQSPKYLFRKEGQNVTLSCEQNLNHDAMYWYRQDPGQGLRLIYYSQIVNDFQKGDIAEGYSVSREKKESFPLTVTSAQKNPTAFYLCASSMSQVGLGQYFGPGTRLTVT.

The gene calls are TRBV6-1 and TRBJ1-1, with 8 bases lining up with TRBD1. With 2 bases clipped from V and 5 bases from J, the junction kept 13 bases outside the gene matches. This CDR3 has 17 residues. The germline CDR1 and CDR2 sequences are MNHNS and SASEGT. The CDR3 DNA reads TGTGCCAGCAGTGAATTTTGGGTTGGACAGGGTGGGACTGAAGCTTTCTTT. It yields the protein CASSEFWVGQGGTEAFF.

This chain uses TRBV19 with TRBJ1-6; 7 nucleotides agree with TRBD1. The CDR3 loop spans 14 amino acids. Losses at the gene ends were 6 bases for V and 5 bases for J; bases not matched to a gene: 4. Germline loops: CDR1 LNHDA, CDR2 SQIVND (reference sequence). The CDR3 sequence: CASSTTGNNSPLHF. CDR3 bases: TGTGCCAGTAGCACGACAGGGAATAATTCACCCCTCCACTTT.

V and J are TRBV5-1 and TRBJ1-1, with 9 bases fitting TRBD1. V shed 3 bases and J 5 bases; nucleotides not matched to a gene: 11. Looked up from germline, CDR1 is SGHRS and CDR2 is YFSETQ. This CDR3 is built from 16 residues. This CDR3 is CASSSFPGQGKTEAFF. The CDR3, as DNA: TGCGCCAGCAGCTCTTTCCCGGGACAGGGTAAGACTGAAGCTTTCTTT.

The count of this clone is one. The CDR3 DNA is TGTGCCAGCAGTCCCGTCCCCAATCAGCCCCAGCATTTT. Amino acid sequence: CASSPVPNQPQHF. This chain uses TRBV6-5 with TRBJ1-5; D gene ambiguous. The germline V and J ends were trimmed by 5 bases and 3 bases, with 8 bases remaining between them. CDR1 is MNHEY, CDR2 SVGAGI, per germline. The CDR3 consists of 13 residues.

The chain carries TRBV5-5 and TRBJ2-2, with 7 bases fitting TRBD1. The CDR3 has 15 amino acids. J lost 1 base, V lost 3 bases, and 3 bases had no gene match. CDR1 and CDR2 from the germline V gene are SGHKS and YYEKEE (reference sequence). The CDR3 protein is CASSWTGGNTGELFF. CDR3 bases: TGTGCCAGCAGCTGGACAGGAGGGAACACCGGGGAGCTGTTTTTT.

This clone was seen a single time. J is TRBJ1-1 and V is TRBV27, with D possibly TRBD1 on 6 matching bases. Germline CDR1 and CDR2: MNHEY and SMNVEV (reference sequence). Trimming stripped 5 bases from V and 8 bases from J, with 15 bases between. The CDR3 length is 13 residues. CDR3 sequence (DNA): TGTGCCAGCAGTGGCTGGGACACCGCCGAAGCTTTCTTT. It translates to CASSGWDTAEAFF.

The CDR3 sequence is CASSGGESYEQYF. The CDR3 DNA reads as TGTGCCAGCAGCGGCGGGGAGAGCTACGAGCAGTACTTC. The chain combines TRBV5-6 with TRBJ2-7; tentative D call: TRBD2 (6 bases). Germline CDR1 SGHDT, CDR2 YYEEEE. Trimming took off 4 bases at V and 3 bases at J, with 11 bases between the two ends. CDR3 length: 13 residues. The whole variable domain, remainder taken from reference TRBV5-6 and TRBJ2-7, is DAGVTQSPTHLIKTRGQQVTLRCSPKSGHDTVSWYQQALGQGPQFIFQYYEEEERQRGNFPDRFSGHQFPNYSSELNVNALLLGDSALYLCASSGGESYEQYFGPGTRLTVT.

The chain employs TRBV10-1 and TRBJ2-1; maybe TRBD2 (5 bases). This CDR3 contains 17 residues. Per germline, CDR1 WNHNN and CDR2 SYGVQD (reference sequence). The V gene lost 0 bases and the J gene lost 3 bases, with 15 bases spanning the gap. Here the CDR3 DNA reads TGCGCCAGCAGTGAGTCGACTATCCCCGCGCTCTACAATGAGCAGTTCTTC. Translation gives CASSESTIPALYNEQFF.

Here the CDR3 DNA reads TGTGCCAGCTCGATGACATTTAATTCACCCCTCCACTTT. Protein product: CASSMTFNSPLHF. The V and J genes are TRBV2 and TRBJ1-6; no firm D call. V was shortened by 8 bases and J by 6 bases, with 11 bases between the two germline ends. Per the germline V gene, CDR1 is SNHLY and CDR2 is FYNNEI. CDR3 size: 13 residues.

V usage is TRBV7-9 and J usage is TRBJ2-7, with a weak D call TRBD1 (6 bases). The length of the CDR3 is 15 residues. V lost 7 bases to trimming and J lost 5 bases, with 21 bases between them. CDR1 and CDR2 (germline): SEHNR, FQNEAQ (reference sequence). The CDR3 DNA is TGTGCCAGCACCCCCATACAGGGTCGTTTGGACGAGCAGTACTTC. This encodes CASTPIQGRLDEQYF.

The CDR3 coding sequence is TGCGCCAGCAGCCAATCCCGCGGTCTCTTCGGTTATGGCTACACCTTC. It yields the protein CASSQSRGLFGYGYTF. J is TRBJ1-2 and V is TRBV4-1; D not certain. This CDR3 has 16 amino acids. The germline V gene encodes CDR1 MGHRA and CDR2 YSYEKL. V dropped 2 bases and J dropped 5 bases, with 18 bases sitting between them.

This clone was counted a single time. CDR3 sequence reads: CAWSRSSGNTIYF. The CDR3 DNA sequence: TGTGCCTGGAGTCGGAGCTCTGGAAACACCATATATTTT. The gene calls are TRBV30 and TRBJ1-3, with no clear D. The V end was cut by 2 bases, the J end by 0 bases, with 5 bases between. Germline loops: CDR1 GTSNPN, CDR2 SVGIG (reference sequence). This CDR3 is built from 13 residues.

The chain uses TRBV19 and TRBJ1-4, with a tentative D call TRBD1 (5 bases). The CDR3 spans 14 residues. Germline-derived CDR1 and CDR2 are LNHDA and SQIVND (reference sequence). V dropped 6 bases and J dropped 7 bases, with 15 bases sitting between them. As DNA, the CDR3 is TGTGCCAGTAGGGCGACAGCGCACAGTGAAAAACTGTTTTTT. Encoded protein: CASRATAHSEKLFF.

V is TRBV10-1 and J is TRBJ1-1; D is uncertain. The CDR3 contains 14 residues. Germline CDR1 and CDR2: WNHNN and SYGVQD (reference sequence). The germline V and J ends were trimmed by 2 bases and 1 base, with 8 bases remaining between them. This CDR3 is CASSENGKNTEAFF. The CDR3 bases are TGCGCCAGCAGTGAGAACGGGAAGAACACTGAAGCTTTCTTT.

This chain uses TRBV2 with TRBJ1-5; D remains unclear. Trimming left V 6 bases short and J 7 bases short, with 19 bases between. Germline CDR1 and CDR2: SNHLY and FYNNEI. This CDR3 is 15 amino acids long. The CDR3, as DNA: TGTGCCAGCAGGTCCGAGTCGGGGAGGAGCCAGCCCCAGCATTTT. It translates to CASRSESGRSQPQHF.

The V and J genes are TRBV19 and TRBJ2-1; possible D gene TRBD1, 5 bases. V lost 0 bases, J lost 4 bases, and 22 bases lay in between. The germline CDR1 and CDR2 sequences are LNHDA and SQIVND (reference sequence). This CDR3 spans 19 amino acids. The CDR3 reads CASSIEKPGLHHFYNEQFF. The CDR3 nucleotides are TGTGCCAGTAGTATAGAGAAACCAGGGCTCCACCATTTTTACAATGAGCAGTTCTTC.

The V and J genes are TRBV25-1 and TRBJ2-1, with TRBD2 identical over 7 bases. This CDR3 spans 16 amino acids. V was pared by 7 bases and J by 0 bases, with 9 bases of the junction left unmatched. The germline V gene has CDR1 MGHDK and CDR2 SYGVNS. The CDR3 DNA reads TGTGCCAGCACCCAATGGGGGGGTAGCTCCTACAATGAGCAGTTCTTC. Residues: CASTQWGGSSYNEQFF.

V is TRBV6-6 and J is TRBJ1-6, with unresolved D. In germline, CDR1 is MNHNY, CDR2 SVGAGI (reference sequence). This CDR3 has 14 amino acids. With 6 bases removed from V and 7 bases from J, the gap between germline ends came to 13 bases. In nucleotides, the CDR3 is TGTGCCAGCAGCCTCCTCGGGGAGAATTCACCCCTCCACTTT. It translates to CASSLLGENSPLHF.

This sequence joins TRBV6-5 and TRBJ1-2; D may be TRBD1 (5 bases). Germline V gene lookup returns CDR1 MNHEY and CDR2 SVGAGI. The CDR3 is 14 amino acids. The germline V and J ends were trimmed by 4 bases and 8 bases, with 17 bases remaining between them. CDR3 in DNA: TGTGCCAGCAGTTTAGCCCTCGGGGGAAGAGGCTACACCTTC. Its translation: CASSLALGGRGYTF.